Listed below are T cell receptor beta chains from one sample, sequenced in a study of CD8 T cells in ankylosing spondylitis. MiXCR, applied by TCRdb to the 5' RACE reads, yields one record per CDR3 protein. The table has fewer than 200,000 distinct CDR3 sequences, about 18% seen once; the top ten hold 3.5% to 5%. The sample consisted of blood, either unsorted or a sorted T cell fraction (not recorded which). All receptors come from a male donor under 30 with ankylosing spondylitis or in good health (not recorded which). The CDR3 runs from the conserved cysteine through the conserved F or W. Each record gives: clone size, V gene, D gene, J gene, CDR3 DNA, CDR3 protein. D genes are given only for firm matches. Size values are once, few and many counts, or a class for expanded clones, and some rows have none.

clone size: many; V gene: TRBV28; D gene: TRBD2; J gene: TRBJ2-7; CDR3 DNA: TGTGCAAGCGGAGCGGGACCTATTGTATCCTACGAGCAGTACTTC; CDR3 protein: CASGAGPIVSYEQYF
clone size: many; V gene: TRBV7-7; D gene: TRBD2; J gene: TRBJ2-1; CDR3 DNA: TGTGCCAGCAGCCCCCCTGGGCGGGAGGAATACAATGAGCAGTTCTTC; CDR3 protein: CASSPPGREEYNEQFF
clone size: many; V gene: TRBV4-3; D gene: .; J gene: TRBJ2-1; CDR3 DNA: TGCGCCAGCAGCCAAGAGGCAGCACCAGTACATGAGCAGTTCTTC; CDR3 protein: CASSQEAAPVHEQFF
clone size: many; V gene: TRBV12-3/TRBV12-4; D gene: .; J gene: TRBJ2-5; CDR3 DNA: TGTGCCAGCAGTCTAGGGAGAGAGACCCAGTACTTC; CDR3 protein: CASSLGRETQYF
clone size: many; V gene: TRBV5-6; D gene: TRBD1; J gene: TRBJ2-1; CDR3 DNA: TGTGCCAGCAGCCCGGGGACAGGGGAAACGTTCTTC; CDR3 protein: CASSPGTGETFF
clone size: many; V gene: TRBV2; D gene: TRBD2; J gene: TRBJ2-1; CDR3 DNA: TGTGCCAGCAGTCTAACGGGACTAGCGGGCCTCAATGAGCAGTTCTTC; CDR3 protein: CASSLTGLAGLNEQFF
clone size: .; V gene: TRBV7-6; D gene: TRBD2; J gene: TRBJ2-2; CDR3 DNA: TGTGCCAGCAGCCTAGCCCGAAGGACTAGCGGGAGCCGGGGGAACACCGGGGAGCTGTTTTTT; CDR3 protein: CASSLARRTSGSRGNTGELFF
clone size: many; V gene: TRBV28; D gene: TRBD1; J gene: TRBJ2-1; CDR3 DNA: TGTGCCAGCAGTTCGGGACAGGGGAATGAGCAGTTCTTC; CDR3 protein: CASSSGQGNEQFF
clone size: many; V gene: TRBV7-7; D gene: .; J gene: TRBJ2-5; CDR3 DNA: TGTGCCAGCAGCCCCGGGTCTCCCATCGGGACCCAGTACTTC; CDR3 protein: CASSPGSPIGTQYF
clone size: many; V gene: TRBV20-1; D gene: .; J gene: TRBJ1-6; CDR3 DNA: TGCAGTGCTAGAGATCCACGGGGGACGACACCCCTCCACTTT; CDR3 protein: CSARDPRGTTPLHF
clone size: many; V gene: TRBV14; D gene: TRBD1; J gene: TRBJ1-4; CDR3 DNA: TGTGCCAGCAGCCAGATGGGACAGAGGGTGAAACTGTTTTTT; CDR3 protein: CASSQMGQRVKLFF
clone size: .; V gene: TRBV30; D gene: .; J gene: TRBJ2-1; CDR3 DNA: TGTGCCTGGAGTATGAGCTTAGCCAATGGTGAGCAGTTCTTC; CDR3 protein: CAWSMSLANGEQFF
clone size: many; V gene: TRBV29-1; D gene: .; J gene: TRBJ2-6; CDR3 DNA: TGCAGCGTTGAAGGTTTAGCGCCCAACTCTGGGGCCAACGTCCTGACTTTC; CDR3 protein: CSVEGLAPNSGANVLTF
clone size: .; V gene: TRBV18; D gene: .; J gene: TRBJ2-7; CDR3 DNA: TGTGCCAGCTCACCTCGTCAGGTACTGGGGGAAGAGCAGTACTTC; CDR3 protein: CASSPRQVLGEEQYF
clone size: many; V gene: TRBV7-9; D gene: TRBD1; J gene: TRBJ2-3; CDR3 DNA: TGTGCCAGCAGCCCGGGACAGGGGATCGGCACAGATACGCAGTATTTT; CDR3 protein: CASSPGQGIGTDTQYF
clone size: many; V gene: TRBV20-1; D gene: .; J gene: TRBJ2-7; CDR3 DNA: TGCAGTGCTAGAGATCGTATCGGCTACGAGCAGTACTTC; CDR3 protein: CSARDRIGYEQYF
clone size: many; V gene: TRBV12-3/TRBV12-4; D gene: .; J gene: TRBJ2-7; CDR3 DNA: TGTGCCAGCAGTCCCTTGGAGGACTTTGAGCAGTACTTC; CDR3 protein: CASSPLEDFEQYF
clone size: many; V gene: TRBV20-1; D gene: .; J gene: TRBJ1-5; CDR3 DNA: TGCAGTGCTAGATCCGGTTTGGGTAAGCCCCAGCATTTT; CDR3 protein: CSARSGLGKPQHF
clone size: many; V gene: TRBV3-1; D gene: .; J gene: TRBJ1-2; CDR3 DNA: TGTGCCAGCAGCCAAGTCAATGGGGTCTACACCTTC; CDR3 protein: CASSQVNGVYTF
clone size: many; V gene: TRBV12-3/TRBV12-4; D gene: .; J gene: TRBJ1-1; CDR3 DNA: TGTGCCAGCAGGACCATTGATCAGGGAGGCGGGACCACTGAAGCTTTCTTT; CDR3 protein: CASRTIDQGGGTTEAFF
clone size: many; V gene: TRBV20-1; D gene: .; J gene: TRBJ1-1; CDR3 DNA: TGCAGTGCTAGAGCCTGGGGACACCGGGTCGCTGAAGCTTTCTTT; CDR3 protein: CSARAWGHRVAEAFF
clone size: many; V gene: TRBV7-7; D gene: .; J gene: TRBJ2-1; CDR3 DNA: TGTGCCAGCAGCTCCATTTCAGAGCGGCAGTACTCCTACAATGAGCAGTTCTTC; CDR3 protein: CASSSISERQYSYNEQFF
clone size: many; V gene: TRBV7-8; D gene: TRBD2; J gene: TRBJ2-2; CDR3 DNA: TGTGCCAGCAGCTCTCCCCCCCGGGGACTAGCGGGAGGGACGAACACCGGGGAGCTGTTTTTT; CDR3 protein: CASSSPPRGLAGGTNTGELFF
clone size: .; V gene: TRBV6-5; D gene: .; J gene: TRBJ2-5; CDR3 DNA: TGTGCCAGCGGGTATGAGACCCAGTACTTC; CDR3 protein: CASGYETQYF
clone size: .; V gene: TRBV6-1; D gene: .; J gene: TRBJ2-5; CDR3 DNA: TGTGCCAGCAAGTTGAGGCCCCAAGAGACCCAGTACTTC; CDR3 protein: CASKLRPQETQYF
clone size: many; V gene: TRBV6-5; D gene: .; J gene: TRBJ1-5; CDR3 DNA: TGTGCCAGCAGTTACTCGAGTACGAGCAATCAGCCCCAGCATTTT; CDR3 protein: CASSYSSTSNQPQHF
clone size: many; V gene: TRBV5-1; D gene: .; J gene: TRBJ2-3; CDR3 DNA: TGCGCCAGCAGCTTGGGTCATACCACAGATACGCAGTATTTT; CDR3 protein: CASSLGHTTDTQYF
clone size: .; V gene: TRBV20-1; D gene: TRBD2; J gene: TRBJ2-3; CDR3 DNA: TGCAGTGCTAGAGGACTAGCGGGAGGCGCTAGCACAGATACGCAGTATTTT; CDR3 protein: CSARGLAGGASTDTQYF
clone size: .; V gene: TRBV4-1; D gene: TRBD2; J gene: TRBJ2-1; CDR3 DNA: TGCGCCAGCAGCCGACTAGCCGACAATGAGCAGTTCTTC; CDR3 protein: CASSRLADNEQFF
clone size: many; V gene: TRBV27; D gene: .; J gene: TRBJ1-2; CDR3 DNA: TGTGCCAGCAGTTGGGGCCCTAAAGGCTATGGCTACACCTTC; CDR3 protein: CASSWGPKGYGYTF
clone size: many; V gene: TRBV5-5; D gene: .; J gene: TRBJ2-3; CDR3 DNA: TGTGCCAGCAGCTTAATAGTGATTTCGGATACGCAGTATTTT; CDR3 protein: CASSLIVISDTQYF
clone size: .; V gene: TRBV7-7; D gene: .; J gene: TRBJ2-2; CDR3 DNA: TGTGCCACCTTAGAGGAGACGAACACCGGGGAGCTGTTTTTT; CDR3 protein: CATLEETNTGELFF
clone size: many; V gene: TRBV5-1; D gene: TRBD2; J gene: TRBJ2-2; CDR3 DNA: TGCGCCAGCACGCTTCGAGCGGGACTGAACACCGGGGAGCTGTTTTTT; CDR3 protein: CASTLRAGLNTGELFF
clone size: many; V gene: TRBV5-1; D gene: .; J gene: TRBJ2-6; CDR3 DNA: TGCGCCAGCAACCTCCGGGGTGGGGCCAACGTCCTGACTTTC; CDR3 protein: CASNLRGGANVLTF
clone size: .; V gene: TRBV7-9; D gene: .; J gene: TRBJ2-5; CDR3 DNA: TGTGCCAGCACCCGGATCGACGGACAAGAGACCCAGTACTTC; CDR3 protein: CASTRIDGQETQYF
clone size: .; V gene: TRBV27; D gene: TRBD1; J gene: TRBJ2-7; CDR3 DNA: TGTGCCAGCAGTTGGGGGACAGGGAACGAGCAGTACTTC; CDR3 protein: CASSWGTGNEQYF
clone size: many; V gene: TRBV28; D gene: TRBD1; J gene: TRBJ2-2; CDR3 DNA: TGTGCCAGCAGTTTTCTCCCTGGACAGGCGGGCACCGGGGAGCTGTTTTTT; CDR3 protein: CASSFLPGQAGTGELFF
clone size: many; V gene: TRBV7-6; D gene: .; J gene: TRBJ2-2; CDR3 DNA: TGTGCCAGCAGCCCACCCCGTGTGGGACAAACCGGGGAGCTGTTTTTT; CDR3 protein: CASSPPRVGQTGELFF
clone size: .; V gene: TRBV12-3/TRBV12-4; D gene: TRBD2; J gene: TRBJ2-1; CDR3 DNA: TGTGCCAGCAGTTTAGGACTAGCGGGACCCTATGAGCAGTTCTTC; CDR3 protein: CASSLGLAGPYEQFF
clone size: many; V gene: TRBV24-1; D gene: .; J gene: TRBJ2-1; CDR3 DNA: TGTGCCACCAGTGACACCTTAGAGGGTGAGCAGTTCTTC; CDR3 protein: CATSDTLEGEQFF